Below, 11 T cell receptor beta chains from the same sample are listed, as sequenced in a study of T cell responses to AZD1222 COVID-19 vaccine. TCRdb's table, derived via immunoSEQ multiplex PCR, lists solely in-frame clones and lacks some. The sample yields about 70,000 clones, approximately 91% seen once. This material consisted of peripheral blood, taken on day 0 of MenACWY control vaccination. These receptors all come from an adult in good health.

V gene TRBV2 combines with J gene TRBJ2-6; perhaps D is TRBD1 or TRBD2 (6 bases each). The V gene lost 6 bases and the J gene lost 0 bases, with 9 bases spanning the gap. The V gene's germline CDR1 is SNHLY and CDR2 FYNNEI. The CDR3 consists of 15 residues. For the CDR3, the DNA is TGTGCCAGCAGAGGGGGACTCTCTGGGGCCAACGTCCTGACTTTC. It is translated as CASRGGLSGANVLTF.

V is TRBV12-3 or TRBV12-4 and J is TRBJ1-1; D is possibly TRBD1 (6 bases). The V end was cut by 6 bases, the J end by 4 bases, with 9 bases between. The CDR3 is 12 amino acids. The CDR3 sequence: CASSYRVTEAFF. CDR3 in DNA: TGTGCCAGCAGCTACAGGGTCACTGAAGCTTTCTTT.

This chain uses TRBV7-8 with TRBJ1-2; D is undetermined. The V end lost 4 bases, the J end lost 0 bases, and 15 bases lay between the germline ends. In germline, CDR1 is SGHVS, CDR2 FQNEAQ. The CDR3 is 16 amino acids. CDR3 in DNA: TGTGCCAGCAGCTCAGAGGACCTGAACGCTAACTATGGCTACACCTTC. This encodes CASSSEDLNANYGYTF.

This chain links TRBV9 with TRBJ2-1, with 9 bases aligning to TRBD1. The CDR3 consists of 13 residues. Germline V gene sequence: CDR1 SGDLS, CDR2 YYNGEE. Trimming cost V 4 bases and J 9 bases; bases outside gene matches: 5. The CDR3 sequence: CASSRDRASEQFF. The DNA of the CDR3 is TGTGCCAGCAGCCGGGACAGGGCAAGTGAGCAGTTCTTC.

Only one count was recorded for this clone. This chain joins TRBV4-3 and TRBJ1-2, with D unclear. V shed 1 base and J shed 5 bases, with 14 bases lying between them. The germline gives CDR1 LGHNA, CDR2 YSLEER. This CDR3 is 15 amino acids long. The CDR3 loop is CASSQGVYGTYGYTF. The CDR3 coding sequence is TGCGCCAGCAGCCAAGGAGTGTATGGTACTTATGGCTACACCTTC.

J is TRBJ1-4 and V is TRBV2, with a possible D match to TRBD1 (6 bases). The V end was cut by 7 bases, the J end by 8 bases, with 14 bases between. CDR3 size: 13 residues. Germline loops: CDR1 SNHLY, CDR2 FYNNEI. The CDR3 DNA sequence: TGTGCCAGCACCGTCGACAGGTTCGAAAAACTGTTTTTT. It codes for CASTVDRFEKLFF.

This chain links TRBV11-3 with TRBJ2-1; 8 bases are shared with TRBD1. The V gene's germline CDR1 is SGHNT and CDR2 YENEEA. J was trimmed by 5 bases and V by 5 bases; bases with no gene match: 5. This CDR3 comprises 14 residues. The CDR3 loop reads CASSRRQGNNEQFF. The CDR3 coding sequence is TGTGCCAGCAGCCGACGACAGGGGAACAATGAGCAGTTCTTC.

Only a few counts were recorded for this clone. V is TRBV12-3 or TRBV12-4 and J is TRBJ1-1, with D unclear. Trimming took 7 bases from V and 4 from J, leaving 10 bases between them. CDR3 length: 12 residues. The CDR3 here is CASTLRGTEAFF. The CDR3 DNA reads TGTGCCAGCACTCTGCGGGGCACTGAAGCTTTCTTT.

This chain uses TRBV19 with TRBJ2-1, with 14 bases fitting TRBD2. V lost 1 base to trimming and J lost 7 bases; unmatched junction nucleotides: 3. The V gene's germline CDR1 is LNHDA and CDR2 SQIVND (reference sequence). CDR3 size: 16 residues. The CDR3 loop is CASSIARTSGGNEQFF. Written as DNA, the CDR3 is TGTGCCAGTAGTATAGCAAGGACTAGCGGGGGGAATGAGCAGTTCTTC.

The V call is TRBV6-5, the J call TRBJ2-7; 11 bases map to TRBD1. V lost 0 bases, J lost 0 bases, and 1 base stayed unmatched. The CDR3 length is 16 residues. Germline-derived CDR1 and CDR2 are MNHEY and SVGAGI. The CDR3 here is CASSYSGQGVSYEQYF. For the CDR3, the DNA is TGTGCCAGCAGTTACTCGGGACAGGGGGTCTCCTACGAGCAGTACTTC.

V usage is TRBV18 and J usage is TRBJ1-2; 7 bases are shared with TRBD1. Germline CDR1 is KGHSH and CDR2 is LQKENI. The CDR3 has 13 residues. The V and J ends lost 1 base and 8 bases, in that order; junction bases with no gene match: 4. CDR3 amino acids: CASSPQGAGGYTF. The CDR3 bases are TGTGCCAGCTCACCACAGGGGGCTGGGGGCTACACCTTC. Complete variable domain (other parts from reference TRBV18 and TRBJ1-2): NAGVMQNPRHLVRRRGQEARLRCSPMKGHSHVYWYRQLPEEGLKFMVYLQKENIIDESGMPKERFSAEFPKEGPSILRIQQVVRGDSAAYFCASSPQGAGGYTFGSGTRLTVV.